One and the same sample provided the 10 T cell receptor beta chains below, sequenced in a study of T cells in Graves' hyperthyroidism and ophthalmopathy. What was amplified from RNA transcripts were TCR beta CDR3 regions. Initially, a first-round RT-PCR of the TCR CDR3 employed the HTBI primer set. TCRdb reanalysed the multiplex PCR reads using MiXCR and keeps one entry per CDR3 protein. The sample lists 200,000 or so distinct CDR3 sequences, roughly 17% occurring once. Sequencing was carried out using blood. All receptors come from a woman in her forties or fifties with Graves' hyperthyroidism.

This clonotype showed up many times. The DNA of the CDR3 is TGTGCCAGCAGGCCCAGTTCCAATCAGCCCCAGCATTTT. Translating gives CASRPSSNQPQHF. The V call is TRBV6-1, the J call TRBJ1-5; D unclear. This CDR3 region has 13 residues. CDR1 MNHNS and CDR2 SASEGT come from the germline V gene. V was shortened by 6 bases and J by 3 bases, with 9 bases between the two germline ends.

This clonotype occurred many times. The CDR3 region has the DNA TGTGCCAGCAGTCCGCTCATGGATGGCAATCAGCCCCAGCATTTT. Its protein is CASSPLMDGNQPQHF. The rearrangement joins TRBV27 to TRBJ1-5; D gene unclear. The CDR3 consists of 15 residues. CDR1 is MNHEY, CDR2 SMNVEV, per germline (reference sequence). Trimming left V 5 bases short and J 2 bases short, with 13 bases between.

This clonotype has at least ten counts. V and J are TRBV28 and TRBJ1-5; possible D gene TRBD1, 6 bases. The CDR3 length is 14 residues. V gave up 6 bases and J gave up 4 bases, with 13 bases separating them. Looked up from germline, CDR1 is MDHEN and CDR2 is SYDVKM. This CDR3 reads CASSPVRGNQPQHF. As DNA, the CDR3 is TGTGCCAGCAGCCCCGTCAGGGGAAATCAGCCCCAGCATTTT.

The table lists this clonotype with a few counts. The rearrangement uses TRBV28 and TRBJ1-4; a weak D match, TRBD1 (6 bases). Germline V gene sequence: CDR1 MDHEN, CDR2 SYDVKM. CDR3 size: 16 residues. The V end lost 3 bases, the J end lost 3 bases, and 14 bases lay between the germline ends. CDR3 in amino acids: CASSLGQRGANEKLFF. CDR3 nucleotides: TGTGCCAGCAGTTTGGGACAAAGGGGCGCTAATGAAAAACTGTTTTTT.

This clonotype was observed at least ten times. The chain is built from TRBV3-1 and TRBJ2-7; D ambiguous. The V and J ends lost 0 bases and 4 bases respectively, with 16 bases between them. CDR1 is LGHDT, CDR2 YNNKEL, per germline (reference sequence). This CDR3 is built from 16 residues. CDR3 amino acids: CASSQEAAVRFYEQYF. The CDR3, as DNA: TGTGCCAGCAGCCAAGAGGCAGCTGTGAGATTTTACGAGCAGTACTTC.

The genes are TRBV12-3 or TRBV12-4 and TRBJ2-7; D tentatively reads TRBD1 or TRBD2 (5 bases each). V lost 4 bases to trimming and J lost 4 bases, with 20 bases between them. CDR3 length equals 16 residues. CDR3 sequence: CASSSGQGEGKYEQYF. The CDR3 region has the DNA TGTGCCAGCAGTTCGGGGCAGGGAGAGGGTAAATACGAGCAGTACTTC.

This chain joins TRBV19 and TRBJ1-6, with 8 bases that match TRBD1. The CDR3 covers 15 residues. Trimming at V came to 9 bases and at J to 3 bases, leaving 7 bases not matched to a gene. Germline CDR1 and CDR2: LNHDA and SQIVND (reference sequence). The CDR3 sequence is CASETGEGYNSPLHF. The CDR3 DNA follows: TGTGCCAGCGAGACAGGGGAAGGCTATAATTCACCCCTCCACTTT.

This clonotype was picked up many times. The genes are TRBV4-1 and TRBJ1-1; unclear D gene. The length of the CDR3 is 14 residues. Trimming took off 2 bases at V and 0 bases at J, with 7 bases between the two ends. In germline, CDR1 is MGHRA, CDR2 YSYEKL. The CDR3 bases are TGCGCCAGCAGCCAACATCATTTGAACACTGAAGCTTTCTTT. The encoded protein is CASSQHHLNTEAFF.

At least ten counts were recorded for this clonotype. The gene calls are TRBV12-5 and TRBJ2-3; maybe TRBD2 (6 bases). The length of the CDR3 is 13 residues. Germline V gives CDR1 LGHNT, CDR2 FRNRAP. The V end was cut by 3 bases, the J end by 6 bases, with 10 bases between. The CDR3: CASGFTGADTQYF. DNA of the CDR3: TGTGCTAGTGGTTTTACGGGAGCGGATACGCAGTATTTT.

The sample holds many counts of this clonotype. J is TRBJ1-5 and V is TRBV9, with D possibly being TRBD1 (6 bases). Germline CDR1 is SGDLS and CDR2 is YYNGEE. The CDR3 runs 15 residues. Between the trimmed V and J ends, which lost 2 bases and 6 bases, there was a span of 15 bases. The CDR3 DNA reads TGTGCCAGCAGCGTCGAGGGGGTATCGGGTCAGCCCCAGCATTTT. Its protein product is CASSVEGVSGQPQHF.